This T cell receptor (beta chain) was profiled in a study of T-cell reconstitution after alpha-beta-depleted transplantation in children. This clonotype was seen more than once but under ten times. Preparation of the TCRbeta library used unique molecular identifiers. Each CDR3 protein is one row after TCRdb ran MiXCR on the PCR reads. The repertoire consists of about 440,000 distinct CDR3 sequences, with over 40% occurring once and the leading ten covering 27%. Germline assignment: CDR1 DFQATT and CDR2 SNEGSKA (reference sequence). V trimming: 4 bases; J trimming: 3 bases; junction bases outside the gene matches: 6. The length of the CDR3 is 14 residues.

The chain uses TRBV20-1 and TRBJ2-7, with 10 bases that match TRBD2. The source is a girl aged 2 to 9 with aplastic anemia, due to receive a stem cell transplant. The sample in question was PBMCs, obtained before TCRalphabeta/CD19-depleted stem cell transplant. CDR3 nucleotides: TGCAGTGCTAACCTAGCGGGAGTAAACTACGAGCAGTACTTC. Encoded protein: CSANLAGVNYEQYF.